The clone carrying this T cell receptor (beta chain) was detected a few times. Its antigen remains unidentified. One entry per CDR3 protein, called by TCRdb with MiXCR from the 5' RACE reads. Of hundreds of thousands of distinct CDR3 sequences in the sample, about 12% were seen once. The sample comes from a study of identical twins. The study, taken as a whole, reports: Out-of-frame beta chain sequences displayed weaker excess sharing between twins. Insertion counts were lower in abundant cord blood beta clonotypes, a trend that memory repertoires did not show. There was an excess of low generation probability in the out-of-frame alpha sequences that twins shared.

Germline loops: CDR1 MRHNA, CDR2 SNTAGT. V lost 6 bases, J lost 3 bases, and 11 bases lay in between. The CDR3 spans 14 residues. This same sample was also part of a study on yellow fever vaccine responses in identical twins. That report adds: Twins' vaccine T cell response reportedly gave the appearance of partial convergence and partial personalization.

The chain combines TRBV6-4 with TRBJ2-2, with D possibly TRBD1 on 6 matching bases. The receptor's source is a woman younger than 35 in good health. The sequencing sample was made of CD8+ T cells sorted from blood. As DNA, the CDR3 is TGTGCCAGCAGCACCAGGGGAGACACCGGGGAGCTGTTTTTT. It codes for CASSTRGDTGELFF.